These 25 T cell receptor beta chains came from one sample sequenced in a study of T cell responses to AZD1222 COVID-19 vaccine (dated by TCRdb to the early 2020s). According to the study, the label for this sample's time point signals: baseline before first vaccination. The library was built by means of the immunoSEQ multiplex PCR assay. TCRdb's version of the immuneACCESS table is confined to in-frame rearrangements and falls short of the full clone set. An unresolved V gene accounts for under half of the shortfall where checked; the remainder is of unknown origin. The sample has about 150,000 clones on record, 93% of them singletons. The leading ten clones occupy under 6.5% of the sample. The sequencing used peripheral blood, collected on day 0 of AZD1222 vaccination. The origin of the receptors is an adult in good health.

The CDR3 loop reads CASSLRGRANTEAFF. DNA for the CDR3: TGCGCCAGCAGCTTGAGGGGCAGGGCGAACACTGAAGCTTTCTTT. The chain joins TRBV5-1 to TRBJ1-1; TRBD1 might be the D (5 bases). This CDR3 is 15 amino acids long. The germline V gene encodes CDR1 SGHRS and CDR2 YFSETQ. The ends were cut back, 1 base at V and 1 base at J, with 11 bases in the middle.

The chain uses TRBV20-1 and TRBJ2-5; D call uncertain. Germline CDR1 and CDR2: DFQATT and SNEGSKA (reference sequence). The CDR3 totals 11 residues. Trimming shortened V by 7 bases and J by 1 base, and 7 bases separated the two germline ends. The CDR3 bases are TGCAGTGTCGCTAGCCAAGAGACCCAGTACTTC. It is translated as CSVASQETQYF.

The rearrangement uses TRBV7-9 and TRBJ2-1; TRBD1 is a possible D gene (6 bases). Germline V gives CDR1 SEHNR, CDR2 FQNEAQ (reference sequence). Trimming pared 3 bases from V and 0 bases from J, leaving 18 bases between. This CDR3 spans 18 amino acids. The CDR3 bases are TGTGCCAGCAGCTTCAGAGGGGGACCCACTAGCTCCTACAATGAGCAGTTCTTC. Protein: CASSFRGGPTSSYNEQFF.

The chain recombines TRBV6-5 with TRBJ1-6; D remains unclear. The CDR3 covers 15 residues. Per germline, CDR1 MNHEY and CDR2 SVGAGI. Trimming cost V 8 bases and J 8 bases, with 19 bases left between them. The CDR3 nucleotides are TGTGCCAGCTTCCCTACCGGATTGCCCTATTCACCCCTCCACTTT. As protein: CASFPTGLPYSPLHF.

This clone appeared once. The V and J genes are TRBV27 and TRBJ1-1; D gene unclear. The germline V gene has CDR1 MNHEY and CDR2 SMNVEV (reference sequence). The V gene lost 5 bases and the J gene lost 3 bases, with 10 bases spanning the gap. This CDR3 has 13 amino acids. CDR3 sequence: CASSPFYHTEAFF. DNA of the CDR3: TGTGCCAGCAGTCCGTTCTATCACACTGAAGCTTTCTTT.

CDR3 DNA: TGTGCCAGCAGCTTAGTCGCCAGGGGGCCCTTCAATGAGCAGTTCTTC. This codes for CASSLVARGPFNEQFF. The chain combines TRBV7-2 with TRBJ2-1; 8 positions agree with TRBD1. In germline, CDR1 is SGHTA, CDR2 FQGNSA. Germline trimming cut 1 base from V and 6 bases from J; bases unmatched to any gene: 8. The CDR3 runs to 16 residues.

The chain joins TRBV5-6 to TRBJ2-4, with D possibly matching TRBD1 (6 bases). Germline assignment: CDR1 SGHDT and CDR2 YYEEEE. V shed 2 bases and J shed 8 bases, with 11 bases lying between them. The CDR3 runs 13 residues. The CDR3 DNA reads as TGTGCCAGCAGCTTCTACGGACAGCACATTCAGTACTTC. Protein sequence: CASSFYGQHIQYF.

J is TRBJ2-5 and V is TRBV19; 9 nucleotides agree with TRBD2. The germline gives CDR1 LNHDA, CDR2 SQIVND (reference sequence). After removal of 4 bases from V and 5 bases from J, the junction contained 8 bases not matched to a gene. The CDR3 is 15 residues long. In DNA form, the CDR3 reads TGTGCCAGTAGTACGCGACTAGCGGAGATCGAGACCCAGTACTTC. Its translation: CASSTRLAEIETQYF.

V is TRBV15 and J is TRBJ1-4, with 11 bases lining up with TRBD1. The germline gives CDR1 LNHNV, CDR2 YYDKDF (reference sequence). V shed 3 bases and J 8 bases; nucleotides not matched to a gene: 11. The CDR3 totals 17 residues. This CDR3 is CATSSTWTGGREEKLFF. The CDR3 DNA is TGTGCCACCAGCAGTACCTGGACAGGGGGCCGAGAGGAAAAACTGTTTTTT.

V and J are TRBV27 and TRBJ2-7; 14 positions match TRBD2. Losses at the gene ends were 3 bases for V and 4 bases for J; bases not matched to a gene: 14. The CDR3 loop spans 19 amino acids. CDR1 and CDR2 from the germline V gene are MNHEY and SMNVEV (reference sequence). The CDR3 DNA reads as TGTGCCAGCAGTTTCCACGGACTAGCGGGAGGCCTTTCTTTTTACGAGCAGTACTTC. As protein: CASSFHGLAGGLSFYEQYF.

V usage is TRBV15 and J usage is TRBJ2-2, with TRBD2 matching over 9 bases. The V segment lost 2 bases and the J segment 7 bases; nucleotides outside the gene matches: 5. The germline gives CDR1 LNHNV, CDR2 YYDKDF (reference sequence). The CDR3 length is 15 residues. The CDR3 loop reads CATSRTIAGDGELFF. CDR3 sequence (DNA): TGTGCCACCAGCAGAACCATAGCGGGAGACGGGGAGCTGTTTTTT.

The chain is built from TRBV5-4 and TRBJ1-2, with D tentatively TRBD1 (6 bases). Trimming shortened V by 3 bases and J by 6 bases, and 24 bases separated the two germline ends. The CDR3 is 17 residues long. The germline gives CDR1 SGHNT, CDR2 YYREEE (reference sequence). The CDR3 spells CASSSIGGPGLYDGYTF. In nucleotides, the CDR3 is TGTGCCAGCAGCTCCATCGGGGGCCCCGGGCTTTACGATGGCTACACCTTC.

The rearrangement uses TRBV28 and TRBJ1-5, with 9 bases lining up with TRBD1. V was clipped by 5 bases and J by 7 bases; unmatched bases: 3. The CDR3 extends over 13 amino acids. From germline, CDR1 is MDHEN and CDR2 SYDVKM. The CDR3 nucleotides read TGTGCCAGCAGTGGACAGGGGTTCCAGCCCCAGCATTTT. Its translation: CASSGQGFQPQHF.

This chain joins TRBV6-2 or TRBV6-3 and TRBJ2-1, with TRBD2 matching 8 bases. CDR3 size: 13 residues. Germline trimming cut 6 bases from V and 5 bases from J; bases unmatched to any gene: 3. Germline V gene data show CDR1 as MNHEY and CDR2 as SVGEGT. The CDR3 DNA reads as TGTGCCAGCAGCAAGCGGGGGCACAATGAGCAGTTCTTC. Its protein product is CASSKRGHNEQFF.

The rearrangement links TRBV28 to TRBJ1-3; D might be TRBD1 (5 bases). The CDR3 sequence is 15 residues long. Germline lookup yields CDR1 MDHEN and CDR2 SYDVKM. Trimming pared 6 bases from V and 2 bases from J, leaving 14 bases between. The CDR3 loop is CASSPLGTAGNTIYF. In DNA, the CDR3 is TGTGCCAGCAGCCCACTAGGGACGGCTGGAAACACCATATATTTT.

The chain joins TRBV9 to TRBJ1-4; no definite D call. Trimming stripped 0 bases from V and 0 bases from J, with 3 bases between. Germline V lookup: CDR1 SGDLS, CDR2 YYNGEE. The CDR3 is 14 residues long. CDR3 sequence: CASSVEATNEKLFF. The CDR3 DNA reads TGTGCCAGCAGCGTAGAAGCAACTAATGAAAAACTGTTTTTT.

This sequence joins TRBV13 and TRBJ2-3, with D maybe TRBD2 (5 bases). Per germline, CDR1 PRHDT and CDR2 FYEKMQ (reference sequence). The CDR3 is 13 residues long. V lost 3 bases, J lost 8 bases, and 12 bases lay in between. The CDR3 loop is CASSFPVGSTQYF. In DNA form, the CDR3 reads TGTGCCAGCAGCTTCCCGGTGGGGAGTACGCAGTATTTT.

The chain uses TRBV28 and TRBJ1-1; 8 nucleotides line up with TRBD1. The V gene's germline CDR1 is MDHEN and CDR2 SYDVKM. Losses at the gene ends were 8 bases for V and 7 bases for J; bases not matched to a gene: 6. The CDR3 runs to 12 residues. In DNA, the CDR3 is TGTGCCAGCCAGGACAGGGTTTATGAAGCTTTCTTT. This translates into CASQDRVYEAFF.

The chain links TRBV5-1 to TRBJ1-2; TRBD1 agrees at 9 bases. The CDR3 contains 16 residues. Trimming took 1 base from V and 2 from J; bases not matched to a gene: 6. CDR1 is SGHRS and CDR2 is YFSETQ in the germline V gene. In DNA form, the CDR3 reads TGCGCCAGCAGCTTGTTGGGACAGGGTCAGAACTATGGCTACACCTTC. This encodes CASSLLGQGQNYGYTF.

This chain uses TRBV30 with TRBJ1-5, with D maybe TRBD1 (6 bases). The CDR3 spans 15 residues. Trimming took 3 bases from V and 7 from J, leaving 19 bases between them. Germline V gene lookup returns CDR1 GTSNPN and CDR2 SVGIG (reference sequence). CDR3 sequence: CAWSHLGAGGQPQHF. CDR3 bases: TGTGCCTGGAGCCATCTGGGGGCGGGAGGCCAGCCCCAGCATTTT.

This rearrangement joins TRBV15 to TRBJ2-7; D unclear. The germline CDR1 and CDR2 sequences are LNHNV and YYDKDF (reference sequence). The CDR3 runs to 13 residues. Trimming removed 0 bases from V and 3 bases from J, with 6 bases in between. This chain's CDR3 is CATSRDMGYEQYF. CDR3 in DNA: TGTGCCACCAGCAGAGATATGGGCTACGAGCAGTACTTC.

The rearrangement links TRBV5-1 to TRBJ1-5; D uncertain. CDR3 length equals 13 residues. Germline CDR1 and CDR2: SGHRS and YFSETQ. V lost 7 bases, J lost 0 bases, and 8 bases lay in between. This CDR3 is CASATDSNQPQHF. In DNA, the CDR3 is TGCGCCAGCGCGACTGATAGCAATCAGCCCCAGCATTTT.

CDR3 in DNA: TGTGCCAGTAGGGACCGGGACAAAGCTTTCTTT. Protein sequence: CASRDRDKAFF. V gene TRBV19 combines with J gene TRBJ1-1; a weak D match, TRBD1 (6 bases). The CDR3 length is 11 residues. The V end lost 6 bases, the J end lost 9 bases, and 11 bases lay between the germline ends. Germline-derived CDR1 and CDR2 are LNHDA and SQIVND (reference sequence).

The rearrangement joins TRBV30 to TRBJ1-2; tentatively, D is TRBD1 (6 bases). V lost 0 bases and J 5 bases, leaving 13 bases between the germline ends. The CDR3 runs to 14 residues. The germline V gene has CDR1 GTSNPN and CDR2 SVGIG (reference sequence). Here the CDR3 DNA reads TGTGCCTGGAGTGTAGGGGGGTATCGGTATGGCTACACCTTC. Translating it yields CAWSVGGYRYGYTF.

Here the CDR3 DNA reads TGTGCCAGCGGACAGGGAATTAACAATGAGCAGTTCTTC. Translation gives CASGQGINNEQFF. The chain is built from TRBV3-1 (or the pseudogene TRBV3-2) and TRBJ2-1; 8 bases are a match to TRBD1. The CDR3 is 13 amino acids. Germline values: CDR1 LGHDT, CDR2 YNNKEL (reference sequence). J was trimmed by 5 bases and V by 8 bases; bases with no gene match: 5.